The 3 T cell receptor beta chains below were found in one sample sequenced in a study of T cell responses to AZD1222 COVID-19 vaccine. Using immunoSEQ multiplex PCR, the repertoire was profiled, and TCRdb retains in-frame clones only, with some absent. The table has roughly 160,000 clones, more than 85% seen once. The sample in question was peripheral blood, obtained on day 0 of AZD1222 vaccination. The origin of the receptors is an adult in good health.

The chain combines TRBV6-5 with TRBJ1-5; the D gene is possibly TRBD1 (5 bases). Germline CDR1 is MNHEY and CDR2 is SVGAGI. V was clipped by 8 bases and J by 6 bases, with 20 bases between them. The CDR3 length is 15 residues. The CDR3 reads CASLLGTRGTQPQHF. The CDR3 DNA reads TGTGCCAGCTTGCTCGGGACGAGGGGCACTCAGCCCCAGCATTTT.

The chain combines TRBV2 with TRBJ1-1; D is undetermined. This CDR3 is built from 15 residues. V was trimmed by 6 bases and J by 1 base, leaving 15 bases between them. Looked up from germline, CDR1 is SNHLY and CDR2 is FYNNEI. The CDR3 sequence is CASRELISGNTEAFF. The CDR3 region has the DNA TGTGCCAGCAGGGAACTGATCAGCGGGAACACTGAAGCTTTCTTT.

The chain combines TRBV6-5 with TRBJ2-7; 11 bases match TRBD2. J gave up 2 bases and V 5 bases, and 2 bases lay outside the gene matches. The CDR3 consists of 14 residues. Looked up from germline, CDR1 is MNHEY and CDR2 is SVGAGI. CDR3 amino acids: CASSRLAGTYEQYF. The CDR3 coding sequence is TGTGCCAGCAGTAGACTAGCGGGGACCTACGAGCAGTACTTC.